This T cell receptor beta chain originates from a study of glioma-infiltrating T cells (dated by TCRdb to between 2015 and 2016). Broadly, across the study: The study sequenced TCR alpha- and beta-chain repertoires from glioma tissue, from non-neoplastic brain tissue and from matched peripheral blood mononuclear cells. To measure divergence between tissue and blood T-cell populations, each tissue-infiltrating repertoire was compared with the peripheral blood repertoire of the same patient. Three low-grade glioma patients, fewer than 10 primary glioblastoma patients and three non-glioma patients contributing non-neoplastic brain tissue were included in the paired cohort.

The CDR3 has 14 amino acids, counting the end cysteine and phenylalanine. Only CDR3 DNA remains: 42 bases, in frame from the first base. Clipping removes 3 bases from V and 9 bases from J, with 5 as the unmatched junction base count. The germline V gene encodes CDR1 SGHTA and CDR2 FQGNSA. Only a few counts were recorded for this clonotype. What this receptor recognizes is not known. Per-nucleotide qualities are absent, and no much larger clonotype sits a single base away. The iRepertoire nested amplicon-rescue multiplex PCR (arm-PCR) platform was used to amplify TCR alpha and beta CDR3 regions from RNA. The input for one-step reverse transcription and amplification was 100-400 ng of either tissue mRNA or PBMC total RNA. Following bead purification, Illumina adapters were added through a secondary multiplex PCR, and the libraries were then gel-purified between 200 and 400 bp. The libraries contained internal 6-nucleotide barcodes that were used for demultiplexing. Sequencing of the libraries was done on an Illumina MiSeq using 2x220 or 2x250 nucleotide paired-end reads. The published analysis was carried out like this. Paired reads were merged using FLASH 1.2.11 and were aligned to the GRCh37 human genome using BWA-MEM, after which TRA and TRB reads were extracted. V and J assignment used an IMGT-derived reference of cassette sequences and CDR3 motifs that included pseudogenes. Reads were translated in three frames, and productive CDR3s were defined by a C…FGXG motif without stop codons. Clonotypes were defined as unique combinations of V-J cassette pair and CDR3 amino acid sequence. Hamming distance filtering was applied to reads, with thresholds set by the sequence error rate of each sample in mapped regions. TCRdb trimmed public reads at Q25 via fastp, called clones via MiXCR and kept in-frame beta chains. CDR3 protein duplicates are merged, each entry listing the most common genes and DNA. These V and J calls rely on TCRdb rather than the paper's analysis. The table for this sample lists some 180,000 distinct CDR3 sequences; over 25% of them were counted only once. The ten largest clones capture 20% of the sample.

The study at large found these results: VJ-independent divergence between tissue and blood was lower than expected in non-neoplastic patients but higher than expected in all gliomas, particularly low-grade gliomas. Group comparisons were based on small numbers of patients: three non-neoplastic, three low-grade glioma and eight or nine glioblastoma patients. Tissue and blood shared very few CDR3 sequences, a result attributed to high CDR3 diversity and limited sampling.

The V gene is TRBV7-2 and the J gene is TRBJ2-6; TRBD2 fits 7 bases in the junction. This TCR was sampled from a human donor with low-grade glioma or glioblastoma, undergoing nonglioma brain surgery, or in good health (not recorded which). Sequencing input: glioma tissue, nonneoplastic brain tissue, or PBMCs (not recorded which). In nucleotides, the sequence is TGTGCCAGCAGCTTGGGGGGGGAGGTCAACGTCCTGACTTTC. This gives the protein CASSLGGEVNVLTF.